This TCR beta chain was profiled in a study of PD-1 blockade in classical Hodgkin lymphoma (dated by TCRdb to 2020 to 2021). Background on the whole study: Nivolumab dosing was 3 mg/kg intravenously every 2 weeks, continuing until either disease progression or unacceptable toxicity. To define a peripheral blood immune signature of response to PD-1 blockade in classical Hodgkin lymphoma, the study combined TCR beta sequencing with CyTOF.

This clone showed up just once. No cognate antigen has been identified for it. No base quality information exists; no much larger clone differs at one position. The investigation overall reported the following: Baseline TCR diversity was reported as lower in newly diagnosed patients than in healthy donors, and lower still in relapsed/refractory patients. Among trial patients, those achieving complete response had baseline diversity similar to that of newly diagnosed patients, while diversity was significantly lower in partial responders and progressors. CD4+ but not CD8+ TCR diversity rose significantly by C4D1 (p=0.0027 vs p=0.16), most apparent in complete responders (p=0.02). Only a single clinical trial cohort was studied, and what caused the repertoire differences, possibly disease activity or prior therapy, remained undefined. Diversity was lower in patients who began nivolumab less than 1 year after ASCT, so these patients were left out of later analyses to avoid confounding by immune reconstitution.

Genomic DNA was isolated using the Qiagen DNeasy kit from unsorted PBMCs as well as from negatively selected CD4+ and CD8+ fractions. TCR beta CDR3 regions were amplified by immunoSEQ multiplex PCR using primers annealing to V and J segments. A synthetic immune receptor repertoire was used to minimize amplification bias, and any remaining bias was removed computationally after sequencing. Concerning the study's data processing: Repertoire diversity was quantified as the Shannon entropy index using custom Python scripts. Unsorted, CD4+ and CD8+ repertoires were analyzed separately, except in combined analyses where CD4+ and CD8+ sequences were merged in silico. A clone counted as expanded when the clone's frequency after treatment rose at least 2-fold relative to C1D1, and clones undetected at baseline were given a pseudocount of 0.5. Clones with 0 or 1 copy at C1D1 were defined as singleton clones, while clones with 2 or more copies were defined as non-singleton clones. Clones expanded in unsorted samples were labelled as CD4+, CD8+ or unknown by matching protein sequences in sorted samples from the same patient. Wilcoxon tests on paired samples were used to test diversity changes from C1D1 to C4D1. TCRdb mirrors the immuneACCESS table, restricted to in-frame sequences. Some clones are absent from its copies; in checked studies, under half trace to an unresolved V gene, and the reason for the others is unknown. V and J calls and clone size are those listed in that table; D and trimming were worked out from the DNA. Across this sample there are about 110,000 clones, with 80% to 90% seen only once. The ten largest clones represent 15% to 20% of the sample.

Read against the paper, the sample's time point label means: cycle 2 day 1 (C2D1) of nivolumab. Every trial patient had relapsed following autologous stem cell transplantation, and prior brentuximab vedotin exposure was what differed among cohorts A, B and C. A total of under 70 patients with relapsed/refractory classical Hodgkin lymphoma made up the trial cohort, and each patient's best overall response was complete response, partial response or progressive disease. Single-agent nivolumab was administered to trial patients in the multi-cohort phase II CheckMate 205 trial. An independent review committee assessed best overall response by applying the 2007 International Working Group response criteria. PBMCs from the trial were collected at three points: immediately before nivolumab initiation (C1D1), and during therapy at cycle 2 day 1 and cycle 4 day 1. After peripheral blood was drawn into 8 mL Vacutainer Cell Preparation Tubes, PBMCs were isolated by centrifugation and then cryopreserved.

CDR1 and CDR2 are drawn from the germline V gene: KGHSH, LQKENI. The junction shows trimming of 6 bases on V and 8 bases on J, and the gene matches do not reach 14 bases of it. Including cysteine and phenylalanine, the CDR3 has 15 amino acids. The read is trimmed to its CDR3 DNA, 45 bases read in frame from base 1. Recombination linked TRBV18 to TRBJ1-2; 8 nucleotides in the junction match TRBD1. The sample was peripheral blood mononuclear cells (PBMCs), taken before the second cycle of nivolumab. This TCR was recovered from a human donor with classical Hodgkin lymphoma. The CDR3 amino acid sequence is: CASSALGQGSGGYTF. The bases are TGTGCCAGCTCCGCCTTAGGACAGGGAAGTGGGGGCTACACCTTC.